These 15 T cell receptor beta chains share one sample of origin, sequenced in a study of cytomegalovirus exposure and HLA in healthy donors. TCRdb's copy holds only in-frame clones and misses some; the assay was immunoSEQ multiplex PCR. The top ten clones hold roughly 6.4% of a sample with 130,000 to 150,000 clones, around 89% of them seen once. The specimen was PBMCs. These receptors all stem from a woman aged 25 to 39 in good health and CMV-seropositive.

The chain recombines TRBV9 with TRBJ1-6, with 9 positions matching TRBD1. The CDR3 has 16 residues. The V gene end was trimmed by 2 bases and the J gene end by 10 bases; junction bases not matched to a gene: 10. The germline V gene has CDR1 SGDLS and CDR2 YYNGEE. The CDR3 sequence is CASSVGVGTGRSPLHF. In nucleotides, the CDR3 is TGTGCCAGCAGCGTCGGGGTCGGGACAGGGAGATCACCCCTCCACTTT.

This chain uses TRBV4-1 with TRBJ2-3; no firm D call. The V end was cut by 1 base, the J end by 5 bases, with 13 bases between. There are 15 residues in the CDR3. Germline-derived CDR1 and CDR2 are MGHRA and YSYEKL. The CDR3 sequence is CASSQALSLVDTQYF. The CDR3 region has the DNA TGCGCCAGCAGCCAAGCTCTGAGTTTGGTAGATACGCAGTATTTT.

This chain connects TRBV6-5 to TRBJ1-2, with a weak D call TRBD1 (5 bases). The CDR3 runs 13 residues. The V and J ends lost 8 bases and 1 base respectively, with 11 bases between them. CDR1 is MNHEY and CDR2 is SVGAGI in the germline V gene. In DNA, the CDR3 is TGTGCCAGCCGACGGGGGGATAACTATGGCTACACCTTC. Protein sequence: CASRRGDNYGYTF.

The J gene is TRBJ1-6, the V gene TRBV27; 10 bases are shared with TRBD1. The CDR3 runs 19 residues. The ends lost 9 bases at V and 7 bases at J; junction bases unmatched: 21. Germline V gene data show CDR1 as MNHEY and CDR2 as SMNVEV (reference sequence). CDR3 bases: TGTGCCAGTCTGACAGGGGGCGGAGGGATTGGAATTAGGAATTCACCCCTCCACTTT. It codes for CASLTGGGGIGIRNSPLHF.

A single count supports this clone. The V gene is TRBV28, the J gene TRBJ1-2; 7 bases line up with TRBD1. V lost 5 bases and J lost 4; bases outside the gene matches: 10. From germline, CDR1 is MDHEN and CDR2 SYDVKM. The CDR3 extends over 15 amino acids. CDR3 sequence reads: CASSDTGDWSYGYTF. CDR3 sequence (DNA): TGTGCCAGCAGTGATACAGGGGACTGGTCCTATGGCTACACCTTC.

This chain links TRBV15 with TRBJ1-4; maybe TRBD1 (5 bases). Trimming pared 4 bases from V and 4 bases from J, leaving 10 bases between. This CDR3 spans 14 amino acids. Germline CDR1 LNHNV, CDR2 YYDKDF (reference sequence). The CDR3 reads CATSKGYDNEKLFF. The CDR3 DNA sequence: TGTGCCACCAGCAAGGGGTACGATAATGAAAAACTGTTTTTT.

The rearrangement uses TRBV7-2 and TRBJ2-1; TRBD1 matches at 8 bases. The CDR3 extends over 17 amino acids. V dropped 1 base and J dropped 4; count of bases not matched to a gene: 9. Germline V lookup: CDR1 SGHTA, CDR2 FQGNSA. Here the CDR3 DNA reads TGTGCCAGCAGCTTAGATAGTGGACAGGGTAATTACAATGAGCAGTTCTTC. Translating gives CASSLDSGQGNYNEQFF.

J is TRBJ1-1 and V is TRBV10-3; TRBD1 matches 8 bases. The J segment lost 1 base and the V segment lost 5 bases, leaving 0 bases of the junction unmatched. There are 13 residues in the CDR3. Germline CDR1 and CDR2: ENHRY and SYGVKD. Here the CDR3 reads CAISTGGNTEAFF. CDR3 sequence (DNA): TGTGCCATCAGTACAGGGGGGAACACTGAAGCTTTCTTT.

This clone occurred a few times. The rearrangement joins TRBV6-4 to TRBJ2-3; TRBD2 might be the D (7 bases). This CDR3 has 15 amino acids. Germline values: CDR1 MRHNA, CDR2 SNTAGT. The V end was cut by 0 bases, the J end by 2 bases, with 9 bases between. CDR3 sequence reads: CASSDSAGATDTQYF. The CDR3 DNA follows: TGTGCCAGCAGTGACTCCGCGGGGGCCACAGATACGCAGTATTTT.

The CDR3, as DNA: TGTGCCAGCAGCCCCTCTAGCGGGTTTGACAATGAGCAGTTCTTC. It codes for CASSPSSGFDNEQFF. This chain links TRBV11-3 with TRBJ2-1, with 8 bases matching TRBD2. Per germline, CDR1 SGHNT and CDR2 YENEEA. The CDR3 extends over 15 amino acids. V lost 5 bases, J lost 5 bases, and 8 bases stayed unmatched.

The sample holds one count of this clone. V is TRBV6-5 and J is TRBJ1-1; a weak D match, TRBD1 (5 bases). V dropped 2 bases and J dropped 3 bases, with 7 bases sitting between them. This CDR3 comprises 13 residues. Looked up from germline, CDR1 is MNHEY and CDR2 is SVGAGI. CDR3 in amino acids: CASSYDRDTEAFF. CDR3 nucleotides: TGTGCCAGCAGTTACGACAGAGACACTGAAGCTTTCTTT.

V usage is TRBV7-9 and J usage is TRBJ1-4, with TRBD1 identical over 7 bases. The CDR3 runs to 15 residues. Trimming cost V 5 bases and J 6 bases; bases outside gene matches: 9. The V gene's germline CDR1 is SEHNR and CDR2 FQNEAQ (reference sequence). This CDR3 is CASSHPGTVYEKLFF. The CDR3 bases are TGTGCCAGCAGCCACCCCGGGACAGTCTATGAAAAACTGTTTTTT.

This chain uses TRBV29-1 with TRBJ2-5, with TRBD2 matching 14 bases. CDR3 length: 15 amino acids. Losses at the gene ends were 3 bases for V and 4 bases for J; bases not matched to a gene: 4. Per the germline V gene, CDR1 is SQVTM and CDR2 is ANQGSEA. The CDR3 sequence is CSVEFGLAGGETQYF. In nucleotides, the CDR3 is TGCAGCGTTGAGTTCGGACTAGCGGGAGGAGAGACCCAGTACTTC.

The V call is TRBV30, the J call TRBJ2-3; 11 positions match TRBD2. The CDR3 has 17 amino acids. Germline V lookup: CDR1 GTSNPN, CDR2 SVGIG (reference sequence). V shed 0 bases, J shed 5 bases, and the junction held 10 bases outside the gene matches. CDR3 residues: CAWSVRWLAGGLDTQYF. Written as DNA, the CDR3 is TGTGCCTGGAGTGTACGCTGGCTAGCGGGAGGCCTAGATACGCAGTATTTT.

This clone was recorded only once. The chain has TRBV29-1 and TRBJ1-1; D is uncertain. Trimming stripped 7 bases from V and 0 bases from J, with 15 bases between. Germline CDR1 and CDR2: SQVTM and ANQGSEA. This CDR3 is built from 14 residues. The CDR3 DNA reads TGCAGCGGAAAGCCGGCGGCGATGAACACTGAAGCTTTCTTT. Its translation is CSGKPAAMNTEAFF.